This T cell receptor beta chain appears in the sequencing data of a study of blood T cell repertoires in COVID-19. Overall study context: From the United States, Italy and Spain came samples of acute and convalescent COVID-19. In each case, the material was cDNA or gDNA derived from T cells, B-cell-depleted T cells, or PBMCs.

The CDR3 runs to 14 residues. Original methodology: Nucleated cell number was recorded as an estimate derived from reference gene primer amplification. Data came from immunoSEQ multiplex PCR; TCRdb stores just in-frame clones and leaves some out. Clone size and V and J calls were adopted from that table, with D and trimming inferred from the DNA. The sample lists about 270,000 clones, 85% occurring once. Recruitment covered about 25 US areas and drew participants whose ages spanned 18 to 89 years. Sequencing used PBMCs or T cells enriched from blood (not recorded which). The TCR originated in a woman aged 50 to 65 with acute COVID-19. The V and J genes are TRBV21-1 and TRBJ1-2. TRBV21-1 is a known pseudogene. The CDR3 spells CARPGGGGNYGYTF. The DNA for the CDR3 is TGTGCCAGACCCGGGGGGGGCGGCAACTATGGCTACACCTTC.